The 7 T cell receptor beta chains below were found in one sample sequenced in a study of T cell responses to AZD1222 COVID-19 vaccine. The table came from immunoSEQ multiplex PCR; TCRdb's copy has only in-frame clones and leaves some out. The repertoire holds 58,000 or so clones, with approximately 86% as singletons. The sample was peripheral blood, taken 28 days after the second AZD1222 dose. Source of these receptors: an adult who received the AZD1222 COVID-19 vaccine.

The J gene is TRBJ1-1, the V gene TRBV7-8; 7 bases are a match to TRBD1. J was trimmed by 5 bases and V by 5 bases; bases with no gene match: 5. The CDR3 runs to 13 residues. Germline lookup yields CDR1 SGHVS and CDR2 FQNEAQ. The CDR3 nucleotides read TGTGCCAGCAGCCGGAGACAGGGAACTGAAGCTTTCTTT. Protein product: CASSRRQGTEAFF.

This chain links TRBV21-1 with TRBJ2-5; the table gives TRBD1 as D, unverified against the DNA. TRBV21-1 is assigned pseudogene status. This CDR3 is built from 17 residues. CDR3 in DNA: TGTGCCAGCAGCTCGCACAATAGAGACAGGGGCGAAGAGACCCAGTACTTC. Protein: CASSSHNRDRGEETQYF.

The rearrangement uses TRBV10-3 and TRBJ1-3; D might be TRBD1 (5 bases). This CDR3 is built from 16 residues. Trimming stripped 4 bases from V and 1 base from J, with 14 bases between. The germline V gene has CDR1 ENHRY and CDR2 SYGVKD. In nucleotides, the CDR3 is TGTGCCATCAGTGGAAGGGGCAGACAATCTGGAAACACCATATATTTT. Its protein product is CAISGRGRQSGNTIYF.

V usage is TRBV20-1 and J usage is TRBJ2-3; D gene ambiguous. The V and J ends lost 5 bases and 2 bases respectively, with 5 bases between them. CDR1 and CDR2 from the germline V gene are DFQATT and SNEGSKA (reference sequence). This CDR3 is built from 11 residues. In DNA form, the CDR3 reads TGCAGTGCTCCTTACACAGATACGCAGTATTTT. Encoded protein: CSAPYTDTQYF.

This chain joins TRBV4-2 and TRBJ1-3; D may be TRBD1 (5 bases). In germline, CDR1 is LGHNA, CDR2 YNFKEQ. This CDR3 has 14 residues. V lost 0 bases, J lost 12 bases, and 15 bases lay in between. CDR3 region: CASSQDDGGLGIYF. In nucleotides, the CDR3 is TGTGCCAGCAGCCAAGATGACGGGGGATTGGGCATATATTTT.

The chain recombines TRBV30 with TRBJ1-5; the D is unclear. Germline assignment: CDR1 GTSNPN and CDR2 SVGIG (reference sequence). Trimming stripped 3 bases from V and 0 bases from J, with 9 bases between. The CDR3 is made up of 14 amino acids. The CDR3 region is CAWSPGYSNQPQHF. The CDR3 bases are TGTGCCTGGAGCCCAGGTTATAGCAATCAGCCCCAGCATTTT.

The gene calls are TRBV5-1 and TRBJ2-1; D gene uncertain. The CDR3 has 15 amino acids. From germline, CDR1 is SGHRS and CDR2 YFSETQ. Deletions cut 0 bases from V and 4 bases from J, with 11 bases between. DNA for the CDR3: TGCGCCAGCAGCTTGGAAGCGATCGTTTACAATGAGCAGTTCTTC. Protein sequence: CASSLEAIVYNEQFF.